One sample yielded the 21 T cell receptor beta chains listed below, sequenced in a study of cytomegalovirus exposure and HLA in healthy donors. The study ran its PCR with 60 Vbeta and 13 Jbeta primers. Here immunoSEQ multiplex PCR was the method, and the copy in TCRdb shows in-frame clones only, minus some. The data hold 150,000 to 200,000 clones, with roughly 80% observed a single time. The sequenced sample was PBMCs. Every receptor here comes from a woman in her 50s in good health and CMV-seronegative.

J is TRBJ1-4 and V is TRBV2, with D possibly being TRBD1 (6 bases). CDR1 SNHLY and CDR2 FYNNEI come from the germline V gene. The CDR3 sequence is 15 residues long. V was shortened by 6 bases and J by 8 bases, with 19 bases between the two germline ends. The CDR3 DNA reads TGTGCCAGCAGGCAGCCTGCAGGGGTTAGGGAAAAACTGTTTTTT. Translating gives CASRQPAGVREKLFF.

Written as DNA, the CDR3 is TGTGCCAGCTCCCGAGAGAGGAACACTGAAGCTTTCTTT. It translates to CASSRERNTEAFF. The chain combines TRBV18 with TRBJ1-1; no definite D call. The CDR3 consists of 13 residues. Between the trimmed V and J ends, which lost 6 bases and 1 base, there was a span of 9 bases. Germline V lookup: CDR1 KGHSH, CDR2 LQKENI.

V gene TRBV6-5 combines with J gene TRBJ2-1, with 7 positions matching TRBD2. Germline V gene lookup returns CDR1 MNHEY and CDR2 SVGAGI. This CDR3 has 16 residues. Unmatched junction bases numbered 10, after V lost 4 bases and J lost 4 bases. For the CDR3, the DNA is TGTGCCAGCAGTTCCCTGGCGGGAGTGAAATACAATGAGCAGTTCTTC. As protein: CASSSLAGVKYNEQFF.

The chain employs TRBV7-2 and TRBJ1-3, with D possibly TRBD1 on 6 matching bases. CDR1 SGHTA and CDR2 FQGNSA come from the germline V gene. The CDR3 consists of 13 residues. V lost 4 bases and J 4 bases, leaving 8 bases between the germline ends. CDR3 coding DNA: TGTGCCAGCAGCTACGACAGGGGAAACACCATATATTTT. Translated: CASSYDRGNTIYF.

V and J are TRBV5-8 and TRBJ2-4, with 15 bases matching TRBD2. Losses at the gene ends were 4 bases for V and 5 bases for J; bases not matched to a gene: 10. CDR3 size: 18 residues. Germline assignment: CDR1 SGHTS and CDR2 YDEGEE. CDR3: CASSDRGLAGGPQNIQYF. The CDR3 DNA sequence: TGTGCCAGCAGCGACAGGGGACTAGCGGGAGGTCCCCAAAACATTCAGTACTTC.

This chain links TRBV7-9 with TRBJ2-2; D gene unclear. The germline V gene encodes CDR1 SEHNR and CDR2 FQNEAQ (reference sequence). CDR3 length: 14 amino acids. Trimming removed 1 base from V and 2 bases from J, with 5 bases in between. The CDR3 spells CASSLDRNTGELFF. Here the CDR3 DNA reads TGTGCCAGCAGCTTAGACAGAAACACCGGGGAGCTGTTTTTT.

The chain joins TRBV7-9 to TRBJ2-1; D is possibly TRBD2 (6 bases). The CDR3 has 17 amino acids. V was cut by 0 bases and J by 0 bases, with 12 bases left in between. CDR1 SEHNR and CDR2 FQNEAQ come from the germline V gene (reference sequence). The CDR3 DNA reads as TGTGCCAGCAGCTTAGCCGGGAGCGCGAGCTCCTACAATGAGCAGTTCTTC. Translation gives CASSLAGSASSYNEQFF.

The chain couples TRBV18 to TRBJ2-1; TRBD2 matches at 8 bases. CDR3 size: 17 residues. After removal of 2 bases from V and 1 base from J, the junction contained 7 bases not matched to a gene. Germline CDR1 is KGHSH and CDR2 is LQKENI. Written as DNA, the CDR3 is TGTGCCAGCTCACCAAATTACAGCGGGGGATCCTACAATGAGCAGTTCTTC. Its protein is CASSPNYSGGSYNEQFF.

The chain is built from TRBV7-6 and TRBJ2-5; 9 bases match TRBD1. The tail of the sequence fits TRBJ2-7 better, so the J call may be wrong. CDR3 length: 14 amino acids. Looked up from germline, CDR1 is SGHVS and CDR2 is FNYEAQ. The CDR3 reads CASSRDRVDYEQYF. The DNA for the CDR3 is TGTGCCAGCAGCCGGGACAGGGTGGATTACGAGCAGTACTTC.

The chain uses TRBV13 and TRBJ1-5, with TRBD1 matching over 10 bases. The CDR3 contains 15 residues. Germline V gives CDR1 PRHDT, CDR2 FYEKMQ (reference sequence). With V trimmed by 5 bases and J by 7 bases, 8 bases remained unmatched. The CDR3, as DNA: TGTGCCAGCAGCATCGGAGGGGACAGGGGCCAGCCCCAGCATTTT. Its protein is CASSIGGDRGQPQHF.

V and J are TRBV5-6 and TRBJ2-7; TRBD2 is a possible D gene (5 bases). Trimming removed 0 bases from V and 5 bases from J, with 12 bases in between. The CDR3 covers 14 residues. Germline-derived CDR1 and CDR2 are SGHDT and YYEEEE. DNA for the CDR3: TGTGCCAGCAGCTTGGGGCTTAGCGCCGACGAGCAGTACTTC. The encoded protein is CASSLGLSADEQYF.

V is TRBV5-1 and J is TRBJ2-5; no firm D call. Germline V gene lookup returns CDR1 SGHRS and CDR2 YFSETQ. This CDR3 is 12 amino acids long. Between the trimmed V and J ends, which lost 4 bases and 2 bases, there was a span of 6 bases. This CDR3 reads CASSLQQETQYF. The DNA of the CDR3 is TGCGCCAGCAGCCTCCAGCAAGAGACCCAGTACTTC.

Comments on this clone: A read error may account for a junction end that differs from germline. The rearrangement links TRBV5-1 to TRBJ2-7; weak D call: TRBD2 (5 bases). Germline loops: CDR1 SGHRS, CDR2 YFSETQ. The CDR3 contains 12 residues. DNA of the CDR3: TGCGCCAGCAGCTCTAGCTCCTACGGGCAGTACTTC. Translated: CASSSSSYGQYF. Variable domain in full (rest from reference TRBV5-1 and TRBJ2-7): KAGVTQTPRYLIKTRGQQVTLSCSPISGHRSVSWYQQTPGQGLQFLFEYFSETQRNKGNFPGRFSGRQFSNSRSEMNVSTLELGDSALYLCASSSSSYGQYFGPGTRLTVT.

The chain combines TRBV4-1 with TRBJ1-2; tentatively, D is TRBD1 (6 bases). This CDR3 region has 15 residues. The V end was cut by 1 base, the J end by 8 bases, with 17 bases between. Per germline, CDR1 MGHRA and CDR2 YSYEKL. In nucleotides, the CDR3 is TGCGCCAGCAGCCAAGTCCCCCAGGGGCGCACCGGCTACACCTTC. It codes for CASSQVPQGRTGYTF.

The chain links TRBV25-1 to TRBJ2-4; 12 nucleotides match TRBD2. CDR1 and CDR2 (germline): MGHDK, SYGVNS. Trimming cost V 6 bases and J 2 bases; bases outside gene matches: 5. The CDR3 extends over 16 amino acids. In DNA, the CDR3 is TGTGCCAGCAGCTTCGGACTAGCGGGGTCCAAAAACATTCAGTACTTC. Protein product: CASSFGLAGSKNIQYF.

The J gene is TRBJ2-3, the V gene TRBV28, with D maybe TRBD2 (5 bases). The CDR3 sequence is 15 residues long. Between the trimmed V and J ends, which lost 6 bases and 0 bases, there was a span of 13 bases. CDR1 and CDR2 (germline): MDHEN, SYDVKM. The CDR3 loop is CASRHPRGSTDTQYF. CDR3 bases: TGTGCCAGCAGACACCCTCGGGGAAGCACAGATACGCAGTATTTT.

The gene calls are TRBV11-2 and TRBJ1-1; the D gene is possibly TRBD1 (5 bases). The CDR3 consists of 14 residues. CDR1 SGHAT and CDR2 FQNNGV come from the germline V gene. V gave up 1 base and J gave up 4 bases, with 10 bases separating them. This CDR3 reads CASSLAGHGTEAFF. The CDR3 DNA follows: TGTGCCAGCAGCTTAGCAGGGCACGGCACTGAAGCTTTCTTT.

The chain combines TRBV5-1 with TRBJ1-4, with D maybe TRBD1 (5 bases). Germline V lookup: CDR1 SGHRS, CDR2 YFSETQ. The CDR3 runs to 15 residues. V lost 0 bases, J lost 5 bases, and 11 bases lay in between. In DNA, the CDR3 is TGCGCCAGCAGCTTGGAGGGGAATAAGAATGAAAAACTGTTTTTT. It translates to CASSLEGNKNEKLFF.

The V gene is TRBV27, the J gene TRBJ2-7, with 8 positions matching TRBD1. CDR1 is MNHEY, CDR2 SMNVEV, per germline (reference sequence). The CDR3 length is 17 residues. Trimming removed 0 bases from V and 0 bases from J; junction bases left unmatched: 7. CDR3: CASSLSISGTGSYEQYF. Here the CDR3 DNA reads TGTGCCAGCAGTTTATCGATTTCTGGGACAGGCTCCTACGAGCAGTACTTC.

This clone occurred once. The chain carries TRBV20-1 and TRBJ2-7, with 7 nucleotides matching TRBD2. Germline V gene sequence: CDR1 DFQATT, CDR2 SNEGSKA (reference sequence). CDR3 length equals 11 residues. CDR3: CSVGGSYEQYF. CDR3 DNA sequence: TGCAGCGTCGGGGGGTCCTACGAGCAGTACTTC.

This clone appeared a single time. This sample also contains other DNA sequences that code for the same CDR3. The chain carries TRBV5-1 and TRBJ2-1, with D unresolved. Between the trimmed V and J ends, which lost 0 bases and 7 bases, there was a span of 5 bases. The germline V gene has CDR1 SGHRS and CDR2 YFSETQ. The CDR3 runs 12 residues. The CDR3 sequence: CASSLGVNEQFF. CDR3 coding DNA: TGCGCCAGCAGCTTGGGCGTAAATGAGCAGTTCTTC.